This T cell receptor (beta chain) was captured in a study of shared clonotypes between healthy human individuals. Only in-frame clones appear in the TCRdb table, and some are missing; sequencing was by immunoSEQ multiplex PCR. The sample includes approximately 810,000 clones, 80% to 95% of them seen just once. CD45RO-negative cells were positively selected for CCR7, leaving out terminally differentiated effector memory CD45RA+ cells. The CDR3 has 17 amino acids. Per the germline V gene, CDR1 is MRHNA and CDR2 is SNTAGT. V lost 3 bases, J lost 1 base, and 15 bases lay in between. Sequenced input: naive CD8+ T cells sorted from blood. The chain carries TRBV6-4 and TRBJ2-2; D remains ambiguous. The TCR was taken from a man aged 25-40 years in good health. The CDR3 DNA sequence: TGTGCCAGCAGTGAAAGGGCCTCGGAACGGAACACCGGGGAGCTGTTTTTT. It codes for CASSERASERNTGELFF.